The sequence of this T cell receptor (beta chain) was determined in a study of memory CD4+ T cells and cytomegalovirus serostatus. Study-level points and caveats: Median bootstrapped AUC for CMV status was about 0.96 originally, approximately 0.9 US-trained.

Regarding this clone: What it binds is unknown.

Single viable CD3+CD4+CD8-CD45RO+ cells were sorted as the memory CD4+ T cells. CMV serostatus came from serum IgG against pp150, pp28, p38, p52. Methods used by the authors: After removing out-of-frame reads, under 2.5 million distinct TCRbeta sequences remained. Assay: immunoSEQ multiplex PCR; the TCRdb copy retains only in-frame clones and omits some. For V, J and clone size, that table is used; D and trimming come from the DNA. The sample has tens of thousands of clones, around 77% seen once; the top ten hold nearly 0.9%. The CDR3 extends over 12 amino acids. Trimming stripped 6 bases from V and 6 bases from J, with 11 bases between. Germline CDR1 MNHEY, CDR2 SVGAGI.

This sequence originates from an adult in good health and CMV-seronegative. What was sequenced was memory CD4+ T cells from blood. The rearrangement joins TRBV6-5 to TRBJ1-2; perhaps TRBD1 as D (6 bases). In DNA form, the CDR3 reads TGTGCCAGCAGAAAAGCAGGGGATGGCTACACCTTC. Translated, it gives CASRKAGDGYTF.